This TCR beta chain derives from a study of T cell changes during pregnancy in multiple sclerosis. The trim removed 4 bases at V and 4 bases at J, leaving 8 bases unmatched. Germline-derived CDR1 and CDR2 are SGHRS and YFSETQ. The CDR3 loop spans 16 amino acids. Here immunoSEQ multiplex PCR was the method, and the copy in TCRdb shows in-frame clones only, minus some. This table holds tens of thousands of clones, about nine tenths found once. Sequenced material: peripheral blood, taken in the second trimester of pregnancy. The rearrangement uses TRBV5-1 and TRBJ2-3, with 11 bases that match TRBD2. The clonotype originates from a female donor in good health, enrolled as a control in a pregnancy study. The DNA for the CDR3 is TGCGCCAGCAGCCCTCTAGCGGGAGGTTCTGCAGATACGCAGTATTTT. Its translation is CASSPLAGGSADTQYF. The complete variable domain, with remaining parts taken from reference TRBV5-1 and TRBJ2-3, reads KAGVTQTPRYLIKTRGQQVTLSCSPISGHRSVSWYQQTPGQGLQFLFEYFSETQRNKGNFPGRFSGRQFSNSRSEMNVSTLELGDSALYLCASSPLAGGSADTQYFGPGTRLTVL.